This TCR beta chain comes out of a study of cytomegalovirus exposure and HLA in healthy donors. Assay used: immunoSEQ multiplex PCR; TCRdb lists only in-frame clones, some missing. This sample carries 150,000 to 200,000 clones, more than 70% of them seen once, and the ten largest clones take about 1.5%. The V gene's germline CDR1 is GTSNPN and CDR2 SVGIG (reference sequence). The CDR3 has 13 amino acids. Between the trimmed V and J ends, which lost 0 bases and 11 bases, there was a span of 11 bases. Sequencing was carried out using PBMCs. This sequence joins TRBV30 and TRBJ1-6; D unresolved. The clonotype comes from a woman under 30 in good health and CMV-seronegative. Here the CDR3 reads CAWSVSIEPPLHF. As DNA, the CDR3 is TGTGCCTGGAGTGTATCGATCGAGCCACCCCTCCACTTT.